The rows below give T cell receptor beta chains drawn from one sample of a study of shared clonotypes between healthy human individuals. Method: immunoSEQ multiplex PCR; TCRdb's copy keeps in-frame clones and lacks some. The sample comprises 1.6 million or so clones, more than 95% of which are singletons, and over 1% rests with the top ten. The sequencing sample was made of naive CD4+ T cells sorted from blood. The source is a man aged 25 to 40 in good health. CDR3s include the opening cysteine and the closing phenylalanine or tryptophan. Fields, in order: V gene, J gene, clone size, D gene, CDR3 DNA, CDR3 protein. The D gene is left open where the match is weak. The listing skips clone size in some rows; elsewhere it reads once, few, many or a size class.

TRBV7-9,TRBJ1-2,NA,TRBD1,TGTGCCAGCAGCTTAGGATTCCAGGGGGTTGACTATGGCTACACCTTC,CASSLGFQGVDYGYTF
TRBV19,TRBJ2-7,NA,TRBD1,TGTGCCAGTAGTCCTCGGACAGGGGCAAGCTACGAGCAGTACTTC,CASSPRTGASYEQYF
TRBV5-3,TRBJ2-1,NA,NA,TGTGCCAGAAGCTTAGGAGACCCAGACAATGAGCAGTTCTTC,CARSLGDPDNEQFF
TRBV11-3,TRBJ2-7,NA,NA,TGTGCCAGCAGCTTAGGTAGGGGTCGCGAGCAGTACTTC,CASSLGRGREQYF
TRBV6-1,TRBJ2-3,NA,NA,TGTGCCACCGAGTGGACTGGTACTAGCACAGATACGCAGTATTTT,CATEWTGTSTDTQYF
TRBV10-3,TRBJ2-1,NA,TRBD1,TGTGCCATCAGTGACCGGGACAGGGTCCACAATGAGCAGTTCTTC,CAISDRDRVHNEQFF
TRBV10-1,TRBJ2-2,NA,NA,TGCGCCAGCAGCGTAGTGAACACCGGGGAGCTGTTTTTT,CASSVVNTGELFF
TRBV28,TRBJ1-2,NA,TRBD1,TGTGCCAGCAGCATGGGACAGGGGTACTATGGCTACACCTTC,CASSMGQGYYGYTF
TRBV2,TRBJ2-5,NA,TRBD1,TGTGCCAGCATCAGGGGGAACCAAGAGACCCAGTACTTC,CASIRGNQETQYF
TRBV29-1,TRBJ1-1,NA,NA,TGCAGCGTTGTCGGGAATGCGAACACTGAAGCTTTCTTT,CSVVGNANTEAFF
TRBV4-3,TRBJ2-3,NA,NA,TGCGCCAGCAGCCAAGATATGGGAGGAGATACGCAGTATTTT,CASSQDMGGDTQYF
TRBV4-3,TRBJ2-1,NA,NA,TGCGCCAGCAGCCAAGGCCCTCATACTGAGCAGTTCTTC,CASSQGPHTEQFF
TRBV2,TRBJ1-4,many,NA,TGTGCCAGCAGGGGGACGGGAAATGAAAAACTGTTTTTT,CASRGTGNEKLFF
TRBV30,TRBJ2-7,once,TRBD2,TGTGCCTGGGGGACTAGCGGGGTCGAGCAGTACTTC,CAWGTSGVEQYF
TRBV7-9,TRBJ2-7,NA,TRBD1,TGTGCCAGCAGCCGGTTGGACAGGGCTCTTTCGGCCTACGAGCAGTACTTC,CASSRLDRALSAYEQYF
TRBV6-4,TRBJ2-5,NA,NA,TGTGCCAGCAGTGACTCGAGCGGGACCCAGTACTTC,CASSDSSGTQYF
TRBV27,TRBJ1-5,NA,NA,TGTGCCAGTAGGGAGGCAAACTTACGGGGGCCCCAGCATTTT,CASREANLRGPQHF
TRBV15,TRBJ2-6,NA,NA,TGTGCCACCAGCAGAGATCAGGGGACAGGGGCCAACGTCCTGACTTTC,CATSRDQGTGANVLTF
TRBV7-8,TRBJ2-4,NA,TRBD1,TGTGCCAGCAGCATTAGACAGGGGAAATACATTCAGTACTTC,CASSIRQGKYIQYF
TRBV4-1,TRBJ2-3,NA,NA,TGCGCCAGCAGCCAAGATCCTAGCACAGATACGCAGTATTTT,CASSQDPSTDTQYF
TRBV18,TRBJ2-1,NA,TRBD1,TGTGCCAGCTCACCCTTGACAGGGGACAATGAGCAGTTCTTC,CASSPLTGDNEQFF
TRBV5-1,TRBJ1-1,NA,NA,TGCGCCAGCAGCTTGGCGACAGCGAACACTGAAGCTTTCTTT,CASSLATANTEAFF
TRBV16,TRBJ1-1,NA,NA,TGTGCCAGCAGACCCCCACGGAACACTGAAGCTTTCTTT,CASRPPRNTEAFF
TRBV18,TRBJ2-3,NA,NA,TGTGCCAGCTCACTCCCCAGTGATACGCAGTATTTT,CASSLPSDTQYF
TRBV6-1,TRBJ2-4,NA,TRBD2,TGTGCCAGCAGTGAAGAATCGGCGGGAGCGTGGTGGGCCAAAAACATTCAGTACTTC,CASSEESAGAWWAKNIQYF
TRBV5-1,TRBJ1-2,NA,TRBD1,TGCGCCAGCAATGATGGGGACAGGTACCATGGCTACACCTTC,CASNDGDRYHGYTF
TRBV28,TRBJ2-4,NA,NA,TGTGCCAGCAGTTTAGATCGGCGGCCATCAGCCAAAAACATTCAGTACTTC,CASSLDRRPSAKNIQYF
TRBV18,TRBJ2-1,NA,TRBD2,TGTGCCAGCTCACTGAGCGGGATGGTCTACAATGAGCAGTTCTTC,CASSLSGMVYNEQFF
TRBV6-5,TRBJ1-4,NA,NA,TGTGCCAGCAGTTACTCGACCCATTTTACTAATGAAAAACTGTTTTTT,CASSYSTHFTNEKLFF
TRBV7-9,TRBJ2-3,NA,NA,TGTGCCAGCAGCCACATCACAGGGAAATTCACAGATACGCAGTATTTT,CASSHITGKFTDTQYF
TRBV28,TRBJ2-2,NA,NA,TGTGCCAGCAGTTTCGTTGGTGTGGGCTCGGACACCGGGGAGCTGTTTTTT,CASSFVGVGSDTGELFF